This T cell receptor (beta chain) was retrieved from a study of beta chain features in type 1 diabetes. Study context: Examination covered under 120 million sorted cells spanning all samples. Findings and caveats of the study: Shorter templates might be favored by PCR, and equally so in patients and in controls. The study found moderately but significantly shorter TCRB CDR3s in all four CD4+ subsets of Type 1 diabetes patients. Among type 1 diabetes patients, VDJ junctions had fewer insertions and more deletions.

Expressed TCRB transcripts got sequenced, as all isolated RNA was reverse transcribed. This table comes from immunoSEQ multiplex PCR, and its TCRdb copy is limited to in-frame clones, with some not included. Altogether some 150,000 clones are present, 13% being singletons, with the ten largest covering 1.3%. V lost 4 bases to trimming and J lost 5 bases, with 17 bases between them. The CDR3 is 14 residues long. Germline CDR1 is SQVTM and CDR2 is ANQGSEA. As concerns this clone: As yet, its antigen is unknown.

Blood was drawn once from each donor into heparinised tubes. The draws averaged about 110 mL. The chain carries TRBV29-1 and TRBJ1-1, with D tentatively TRBD1 (6 bases). The sample comprised central memory CD4+ T cells from blood. The source of this sequence is a young man with type 1 diabetes. CDR3 bases: TGCAGCGTTGGGGGGCAGGGGTGGCTTACTGAAGCTTTCTTT. It codes for CSVGGQGWLTEAFF.